This T cell receptor (beta chain) was found in a study of CD8+CD57+ T cells in acquired aplastic anemia. Researchers used genomic DNA as the template to profile TCR beta VDJ and CDR3. TCRdb itself ran the reads through MiXCR, one entry per CDR3 protein. The sample shows 250,000 to 350,000 distinct CDR3 sequences, 55% to 60% of them seen only once. In its sample, this clonotype was seen many times. The CDR3 has 17 residues. Trimming took 5 bases from V and 4 from J; bases not matched to a gene: 10. The V gene is TRBV12-3 or TRBV12-4, the J gene TRBJ2-5; 13 bases agree with TRBD2. The sample comprised sorted CD4+, CD8+, or CD8+CD57+ T cells (not recorded which) from PBMCs. The receptor comes from a human donor with severe aplastic anemia or a healthy control (not recorded which). The CDR3 coding sequence is TGTGCCAGCAGTCAAACCCGGACTAGCGGGGGCCTAGAGACCCAGTACTTC. Translating it yields CASSQTRTSGGLETQYF.